This T cell receptor (beta chain) was identified during a study of post-analysis software for immune sequencing data. Study as a whole: Relapsing-remitting, secondary progressive and progressive-relapsing forms of multiple sclerosis all featured among disease courses.

Built from TCR beta cDNA, the libraries had unique molecular identifiers in them. From around 1 to 10 million T cells, roughly 530,000 cDNA molecules were obtained. Via MiXCR, TCRdb re-called the PCR reads, giving one row per CDR3 protein. The data hold hundreds of thousands of distinct CDR3 sequences, with roughly 47% observed a single time. From germline, CDR1 is SEHNR and CDR2 FQNEAQ (reference sequence). Trimming removed 1 base from V and 3 bases from J, with 9 bases in between. The CDR3 is 15 amino acids. Study-level results: Controls had significantly higher normalized Chao1 diversity than multiple sclerosis patients. By F measure, samples from a shared preparation batch strongly co-clustered. Roughly 5 TRBV segments occurring more often in patients than controls included TRBV5-6, TRBV5-1 and TRBV20-1.

A word on this clonotype: As yet, its antigen is unknown.

This chain joins TRBV7-9 and TRBJ2-2; D remains ambiguous. The source is a girl aged 10 to 17 with multiple sclerosis. The sequencing sample was made of blood. The CDR3 spells CASSLVNSYTGELFF. The CDR3 nucleotides are TGTGCCAGCAGCTTAGTGAATAGCTACACCGGGGAGCTGTTTTTT. Full variable domain (rest looked up from reference TRBV7-9 and TRBJ2-2): DTGVSQNPRHKITKRGQNVTFRCDPISEHNRLYWYRQTLGQGPEFLTYFQNEAQLEKSRLLSDRFSAERPKGSFSTLEIQRTEQGDSAMYLCASSLVNSYTGELFFGEGSRLTVL.